The 28 T cell receptor beta chains in this list originate from one sample, sequenced in a study of blood T cell repertoires in COVID-19. Sequenced by immunoSEQ multiplex PCR; TCRdb stores in-frame clones only, minus some. This sample has tens of thousands of clones, with roughly 80% found just once. Sequenced material: peripheral blood. Source of these receptors: a woman in her fifties or sixties with acute or convalescent COVID-19.

The chain uses TRBV7-2 and TRBJ2-1; 14 positions match TRBD2. CDR1 is SGHTA and CDR2 is FQGNSA in the germline V gene. J lost 7 bases, V lost 1 base, and 6 bases had no gene match. CDR3 length equals 17 residues. CDR3 DNA sequence: TGTGCCAGCAGCTTAGATAGGACTAGCGGGGGGAAGAATGAGCAGTTCTTC. It specifies CASSLDRTSGGKNEQFF.

J is TRBJ2-1 and V is TRBV18; weak D call: TRBD2 (6 bases). CDR3 length: 14 residues. Germline V lookup: CDR1 KGHSH, CDR2 LQKENI. Trimming removed 3 bases from V and 4 bases from J, with 10 bases in between. In nucleotides, the CDR3 is TGTGCCAGCTCACCGGCTAGCGCTTACAATGAGCAGTTCTTC. Protein: CASSPASAYNEQFF.

The rearrangement links TRBV30 to TRBJ1-1; perhaps TRBD1 as D (5 bases). In germline, CDR1 is GTSNPN, CDR2 SVGIG (reference sequence). The CDR3 totals 13 residues. The V and J ends lost 2 bases and 2 bases respectively, with 9 bases between them. The CDR3 DNA reads as TGTGCCTGGAGTAGACAGTCTAACACTGAAGCTTTCTTT. Protein sequence: CAWSRQSNTEAFF.

The CDR3 here is CSVEAPYTGTGELFF. CDR3 nucleotides: TGCAGCGTTGAAGCCCCATACACAGGGACCGGGGAGCTGTTTTTT. The chain carries TRBV29-1 and TRBJ2-2; D possibly corresponds to TRBD1 (6 bases). The V gene's germline CDR1 is SQVTM and CDR2 ANQGSEA. Between the trimmed V and J ends, which lost 1 base and 5 bases, there was a span of 14 bases. The CDR3 spans 15 residues.

This rearrangement joins TRBV19 to TRBJ2-2, with a weak D call TRBD1 (5 bases). CDR1 is LNHDA and CDR2 is SQIVND in the germline V gene (reference sequence). This CDR3 has 14 amino acids. V shed 2 bases and J shed 7 bases, with 11 bases lying between them. The CDR3 DNA is TGTGCCAGTAGTATACAGGGATTCGGCGGGGAGCTGTTTTTT. Encoded protein: CASSIQGFGGELFF. Full variable domain (rest looked up from reference TRBV19 and TRBJ2-2): DGGITQSPKYLFRKEGQNVTLSCEQNLNHDAMYWYRQDPGQGLRLIYYSQIVNDFQKGDIAEGYSVSREKKESFPLTVTSAQKNPTAFYLCASSIQGFGGELFFGEGSRLTVL.

J is TRBJ2-7 and V is TRBV6-5; weak D call: TRBD1 (7 bases). Germline V gene sequence: CDR1 MNHEY, CDR2 SVGAGI. Trimming pared 8 bases from V and 6 bases from J, leaving 23 bases between. The CDR3 loop spans 15 amino acids. This CDR3 is CASSVEQGGFSEQYF. The DNA for the CDR3 is TGTGCCAGCTCTGTTGAGCAGGGGGGCTTCTCCGAGCAGTACTTC.

This sequence joins TRBV25-1 and TRBJ1-5; a possible D gene is TRBD1 (6 bases). V lost 3 bases and J 4 bases, leaving 13 bases between the germline ends. This CDR3 spans 15 amino acids. CDR1 MGHDK and CDR2 SYGVNS come from the germline V gene. The CDR3 sequence: CASSEDRGLNQPQHF. The DNA of the CDR3 is TGTGCCAGCAGTGAGGATAGGGGGTTGAATCAGCCCCAGCATTTT.

This rearrangement joins TRBV10-2 to TRBJ2-7, with TRBD1 matching 9 bases. Germline V gene sequence: CDR1 WSHSY, CDR2 SAAADI. V was pared by 5 bases and J by 3 bases, with 8 bases of the junction left unmatched. The CDR3 contains 15 residues. For the CDR3, the DNA is TGCGCCAGCAGTCCCACGGGACAGGGATACTACGAGCAGTACGTC. Translating it yields CASSPTGQGYYEQYV.

This clone appeared a single time. The V and J genes are TRBV2 and TRBJ2-7; D possibly corresponds to TRBD1 (7 bases). V was pared by 6 bases and J by 4 bases, with 16 bases between. Germline lookup yields CDR1 SNHLY and CDR2 FYNNEI. The CDR3 is 14 amino acids. In DNA, the CDR3 is TGTGCCAGCAGGCGGCAGGGGGGTAGGTACGAGCAGTACTTC. This translates into CASRRQGGRYEQYF.

The genes are TRBV7-8 and TRBJ1-1; maybe TRBD1 (5 bases). Germline loops: CDR1 SGHVS, CDR2 FQNEAQ. V dropped 0 bases and J dropped 5 bases, with 13 bases sitting between them. The CDR3 length is 15 residues. Here the CDR3 reads CASSLALPGRTEAFF. The CDR3 coding sequence is TGTGCCAGCAGCTTAGCGCTCCCAGGGAGGACTGAAGCTTTCTTT.

The chain recombines TRBV4-3 with TRBJ1-3, with D maybe TRBD1 (5 bases). With 1 base removed from V and 0 bases from J, the gap between germline ends came to 13 bases. This CDR3 region has 17 residues. CDR1 is LGHNA, CDR2 YSLEER, per germline. CDR3 coding DNA: TGCGCCAGCAGCCAAGGAACCGGGGGTTACTCTGGAAACACCATATATTTT. Translated, it gives CASSQGTGGYSGNTIYF.

This chain uses TRBV6-7 with TRBJ2-2; possible D gene TRBD2, 5 bases. TRBV6-7 is reported as an ORF; its role is uncertain. Trimming shortened V by 4 bases and J by 6 bases, and 18 bases separated the two germline ends. This CDR3 spans 16 amino acids. The CDR3 sequence: CASSSPSQGSSGELFF. CDR3 nucleotide sequence: TGTGCCAGCAGTTCCCCCTCCCAAGGGAGCTCCGGGGAGCTGTTTTTT.

In its sample, this clone was seen a few times. This chain connects TRBV5-4 to TRBJ1-2; 8 positions match TRBD1. The V gene end was trimmed by 0 bases and the J gene end by 7 bases; junction bases not matched to a gene: 8. CDR1 and CDR2 from the germline V gene are SGHNT and YYREEE (reference sequence). This CDR3 region has 15 residues. CDR3 region: CASSLADRGIAGYTF. CDR3 in DNA: TGTGCCAGCAGCTTGGCCGACAGGGGTATCGCTGGCTACACCTTC.

V gene TRBV7-9 combines with J gene TRBJ1-2; 9 nucleotides align to TRBD1. Germline values: CDR1 SEHNR, CDR2 FQNEAQ (reference sequence). The CDR3 runs to 13 residues. V was pared by 5 bases and J by 5 bases, with 3 bases of the junction left unmatched. DNA for the CDR3: TGTGCCAGCAGCCCAGGACAGGGGTATGGCTACACCTTC. Protein product: CASSPGQGYGYTF.

The chain couples TRBV18 to TRBJ2-3; perhaps TRBD1 as D (5 bases). The CDR3 runs 14 residues. The germline V gene encodes CDR1 KGHSH and CDR2 LQKENI. Trimming took 4 bases from V and 4 from J, leaving 12 bases between them. Here the CDR3 reads CASSLAGQADTQYF. In DNA, the CDR3 is TGTGCCAGCTCACTTGCAGGGCAGGCAGATACGCAGTATTTT. The entire variable domain, with the rest obtained from reference TRBV18 and TRBJ2-3, is as follows: NAGVMQNPRHLVRRRGQEARLRCSPMKGHSHVYWYRQLPEEGLKFMVYLQKENIIDESGMPKERFSAEFPKEGPSILRIQQVVRGDSAAYFCASSLAGQADTQYFGPGTRLTVL.

The sample holds one count of this clone. The V and J genes are TRBV7-2 and TRBJ1-2; D is unresolved. Trimming shortened V by 4 bases and J by 4 bases, and 13 bases separated the two germline ends. Germline assignment: CDR1 SGHTA and CDR2 FQGNSA. CDR3 length: 14 residues. This CDR3 reads CASSSPSGSYGYTF. The CDR3 nucleotides read TGTGCCAGCAGCTCCCCATCGGGGAGCTATGGCTACACCTTC.

V gene TRBV11-2 combines with J gene TRBJ1-2, with D possibly TRBD1 on 5 matching bases. Germline values: CDR1 SGHAT, CDR2 FQNNGV. V was trimmed by 1 base and J by 12 bases, leaving 18 bases between them. The CDR3 sequence is 14 residues long. CDR3 amino acids: CASSLAAGGARNTF. CDR3 DNA: TGTGCCAGCAGCTTAGCCGCCGGAGGGGCCCGAAACACCTTC.

V and J are TRBV15 and TRBJ1-2; D is uncertain. The germline V gene encodes CDR1 LNHNV and CDR2 YYDKDF (reference sequence). V was trimmed by 5 bases and J by 5 bases, leaving 9 bases between them. The CDR3 contains 12 residues. The CDR3 DNA follows: TGTGCCACCAGCGGCGGGGTGTATGGCTACACCTTC. It encodes CATSGGVYGYTF.

V and J are TRBV28 and TRBJ1-1; TRBD1 matches 7 bases. Germline CDR1 and CDR2: MDHEN and SYDVKM. The V gene end was trimmed by 10 bases and the J gene end by 4 bases; junction bases not matched to a gene: 12. The CDR3 contains 14 residues. CDR3 DNA sequence: TGTGCCACACAGGGGAGGAGGGGGAGCACTGAAGCTTTCTTT. It encodes CATQGRRGSTEAFF.

The table lists this clone with a count of one. The genes are TRBV7-2 and TRBJ1-4, with 7 nucleotides matching TRBD1. V was pared by 5 bases and J by 5 bases, with 17 bases of the junction left unmatched. Germline V gene data show CDR1 as SGHTA and CDR2 as FQGNSA. The CDR3 consists of 18 residues. Here the CDR3 DNA reads TGTGCCAGCAGCCTCAGGAAACTTAAGGACAGGATCAATGAAAAACTGTTTTTT. Translation gives CASSLRKLKDRINEKLFF.

The gene calls are TRBV18 and TRBJ2-5; 11 bases line up with TRBD2. V was clipped by 3 bases and J by 5 bases; unmatched bases: 5. This CDR3 has 15 amino acids. Germline assignment: CDR1 KGHSH and CDR2 LQKENI. Here the CDR3 DNA reads TGTGCCAGCTCACCTTCGACTAGCGGGACGGAGACCCAGTACTTC. Translating it yields CASSPSTSGTETQYF.

The chain has TRBV6-2 or TRBV6-3 and TRBJ2-2; TRBD1 agrees at 9 bases. The V gene's germline CDR1 is MNHEY and CDR2 SVGEGT. This CDR3 has 14 residues. Trimming removed 5 bases from V and 7 bases from J; junction bases left unmatched: 5. The CDR3 DNA is TGTGCCAGCAGTCCCGGGACAGGGATCGGGGAGCTGTTTTTT. Its protein is CASSPGTGIGELFF.

The chain joins TRBV10-2 to TRBJ1-3; D unclear. The germline CDR1 and CDR2 sequences are WSHSY and SAAADI. This CDR3 contains 15 residues. Deletions cut 3 bases from V and 3 bases from J, with 12 bases between. The DNA for the CDR3 is TGCGCCAGCAGTGATTTGAGTCTCGGTGGAAACACCATATATTTT. This gives the protein CASSDLSLGGNTIYF.

The rearrangement links TRBV6-5 to TRBJ1-1, with 7 bases that match TRBD1. This CDR3 spans 14 amino acids. CDR1 and CDR2 from the germline V gene are MNHEY and SVGAGI. J was trimmed by 0 bases and V by 2 bases; bases with no gene match: 0. The CDR3 nucleotides are TGTGCCAGCAGTTACGACAGGGTGAACACTGAAGCTTTCTTT. This gives the protein CASSYDRVNTEAFF.

The V gene is TRBV7-9, the J gene TRBJ1-5; 9 nucleotides match TRBD1. Germline V gene lookup returns CDR1 SEHNR and CDR2 FQNEAQ (reference sequence). Unmatched junction bases numbered 6, after V lost 4 bases and J lost 5 bases. This CDR3 spans 15 amino acids. The CDR3 sequence is CASSSAGTGYQPQHF. The DNA of the CDR3 is TGTGCCAGCAGCTCGGCCGGGACAGGGTATCAGCCCCAGCATTTT.

V and J are TRBV19 and TRBJ1-1; TRBD1 matches at 7 bases. The CDR3 loop spans 16 amino acids. V was clipped by 1 base and J by 4 bases; unmatched bases: 9. The germline CDR1 and CDR2 sequences are LNHDA and SQIVND (reference sequence). Here the CDR3 reads CASSIATGLRGTEAFF. CDR3 in DNA: TGTGCCAGTAGTATAGCGACAGGGCTGAGGGGCACTGAAGCTTTCTTT.

In nucleotides, the CDR3 is TGTGCCACCAGTGATTTCACAGGGGAGCAGTACTTC. It yields the protein CATSDFTGEQYF. The V gene is TRBV24-1, the J gene TRBJ2-7; D is possibly TRBD1 (6 bases). The CDR3 is 12 residues long. Trimming cost V 1 base and J 7 bases, with 7 bases left between them. Germline V lookup: CDR1 KGHDR, CDR2 SFDVKD.

The sample holds one count of this clone. The chain is built from TRBV11-2 and TRBJ2-4; 9 positions agree with TRBD1. In germline, CDR1 is SGHAT, CDR2 FQNNGV. The CDR3 runs to 14 residues. The J segment lost 6 bases and the V segment lost 3 bases, leaving 3 bases of the junction unmatched. The CDR3 DNA reads as TGTGCCAGCAGCTTCAGGACAGGGGCAAACATTCAGTACTTC. As protein: CASSFRTGANIQYF.